This T cell receptor beta chain comes out of a study of blood T cell repertoires in COVID-19. Overall study: Donors in the United States, Italy and Spain gave samples during acute or convalescent COVID-19.

Germline lookup yields CDR1 MDHEN and CDR2 SYDVKM. This CDR3 is built from 15 residues. With 3 bases clipped from V and 4 bases from J, the junction kept 3 bases outside the gene matches. Sequencing used immunoSEQ multiplex PCR; TCRdb keeps in-frame clones, though not all of them. The sample consists of about 120,000 clones, 80% to 85% of them appearing once. This clone has only one observation. This TCR derives from a woman in her 30s who had recovered from COVID-19. This chain connects TRBV28 to TRBJ2-2; TRBD2 matches at 9 bases. The source material was PBMCs or T cells enriched from blood (not recorded which). The chain's CDR3 is CASSFLAGATGELFF. The CDR3 bases are TGTGCCAGCAGTTTTTTAGCGGGAGCCACCGGGGAGCTGTTTTTT. The whole variable domain, remainder taken from reference TRBV28 and TRBJ2-2, is DVKVTQSSRYLVKRTGEKVFLECVQDMDHENMFWYRQDPGLGLRLIYFSYDVKMKEKGDIPEGYSVSREKKERFSLILESASTNQTSMYLCASSFLAGATGELFFGEGSRLTVL.